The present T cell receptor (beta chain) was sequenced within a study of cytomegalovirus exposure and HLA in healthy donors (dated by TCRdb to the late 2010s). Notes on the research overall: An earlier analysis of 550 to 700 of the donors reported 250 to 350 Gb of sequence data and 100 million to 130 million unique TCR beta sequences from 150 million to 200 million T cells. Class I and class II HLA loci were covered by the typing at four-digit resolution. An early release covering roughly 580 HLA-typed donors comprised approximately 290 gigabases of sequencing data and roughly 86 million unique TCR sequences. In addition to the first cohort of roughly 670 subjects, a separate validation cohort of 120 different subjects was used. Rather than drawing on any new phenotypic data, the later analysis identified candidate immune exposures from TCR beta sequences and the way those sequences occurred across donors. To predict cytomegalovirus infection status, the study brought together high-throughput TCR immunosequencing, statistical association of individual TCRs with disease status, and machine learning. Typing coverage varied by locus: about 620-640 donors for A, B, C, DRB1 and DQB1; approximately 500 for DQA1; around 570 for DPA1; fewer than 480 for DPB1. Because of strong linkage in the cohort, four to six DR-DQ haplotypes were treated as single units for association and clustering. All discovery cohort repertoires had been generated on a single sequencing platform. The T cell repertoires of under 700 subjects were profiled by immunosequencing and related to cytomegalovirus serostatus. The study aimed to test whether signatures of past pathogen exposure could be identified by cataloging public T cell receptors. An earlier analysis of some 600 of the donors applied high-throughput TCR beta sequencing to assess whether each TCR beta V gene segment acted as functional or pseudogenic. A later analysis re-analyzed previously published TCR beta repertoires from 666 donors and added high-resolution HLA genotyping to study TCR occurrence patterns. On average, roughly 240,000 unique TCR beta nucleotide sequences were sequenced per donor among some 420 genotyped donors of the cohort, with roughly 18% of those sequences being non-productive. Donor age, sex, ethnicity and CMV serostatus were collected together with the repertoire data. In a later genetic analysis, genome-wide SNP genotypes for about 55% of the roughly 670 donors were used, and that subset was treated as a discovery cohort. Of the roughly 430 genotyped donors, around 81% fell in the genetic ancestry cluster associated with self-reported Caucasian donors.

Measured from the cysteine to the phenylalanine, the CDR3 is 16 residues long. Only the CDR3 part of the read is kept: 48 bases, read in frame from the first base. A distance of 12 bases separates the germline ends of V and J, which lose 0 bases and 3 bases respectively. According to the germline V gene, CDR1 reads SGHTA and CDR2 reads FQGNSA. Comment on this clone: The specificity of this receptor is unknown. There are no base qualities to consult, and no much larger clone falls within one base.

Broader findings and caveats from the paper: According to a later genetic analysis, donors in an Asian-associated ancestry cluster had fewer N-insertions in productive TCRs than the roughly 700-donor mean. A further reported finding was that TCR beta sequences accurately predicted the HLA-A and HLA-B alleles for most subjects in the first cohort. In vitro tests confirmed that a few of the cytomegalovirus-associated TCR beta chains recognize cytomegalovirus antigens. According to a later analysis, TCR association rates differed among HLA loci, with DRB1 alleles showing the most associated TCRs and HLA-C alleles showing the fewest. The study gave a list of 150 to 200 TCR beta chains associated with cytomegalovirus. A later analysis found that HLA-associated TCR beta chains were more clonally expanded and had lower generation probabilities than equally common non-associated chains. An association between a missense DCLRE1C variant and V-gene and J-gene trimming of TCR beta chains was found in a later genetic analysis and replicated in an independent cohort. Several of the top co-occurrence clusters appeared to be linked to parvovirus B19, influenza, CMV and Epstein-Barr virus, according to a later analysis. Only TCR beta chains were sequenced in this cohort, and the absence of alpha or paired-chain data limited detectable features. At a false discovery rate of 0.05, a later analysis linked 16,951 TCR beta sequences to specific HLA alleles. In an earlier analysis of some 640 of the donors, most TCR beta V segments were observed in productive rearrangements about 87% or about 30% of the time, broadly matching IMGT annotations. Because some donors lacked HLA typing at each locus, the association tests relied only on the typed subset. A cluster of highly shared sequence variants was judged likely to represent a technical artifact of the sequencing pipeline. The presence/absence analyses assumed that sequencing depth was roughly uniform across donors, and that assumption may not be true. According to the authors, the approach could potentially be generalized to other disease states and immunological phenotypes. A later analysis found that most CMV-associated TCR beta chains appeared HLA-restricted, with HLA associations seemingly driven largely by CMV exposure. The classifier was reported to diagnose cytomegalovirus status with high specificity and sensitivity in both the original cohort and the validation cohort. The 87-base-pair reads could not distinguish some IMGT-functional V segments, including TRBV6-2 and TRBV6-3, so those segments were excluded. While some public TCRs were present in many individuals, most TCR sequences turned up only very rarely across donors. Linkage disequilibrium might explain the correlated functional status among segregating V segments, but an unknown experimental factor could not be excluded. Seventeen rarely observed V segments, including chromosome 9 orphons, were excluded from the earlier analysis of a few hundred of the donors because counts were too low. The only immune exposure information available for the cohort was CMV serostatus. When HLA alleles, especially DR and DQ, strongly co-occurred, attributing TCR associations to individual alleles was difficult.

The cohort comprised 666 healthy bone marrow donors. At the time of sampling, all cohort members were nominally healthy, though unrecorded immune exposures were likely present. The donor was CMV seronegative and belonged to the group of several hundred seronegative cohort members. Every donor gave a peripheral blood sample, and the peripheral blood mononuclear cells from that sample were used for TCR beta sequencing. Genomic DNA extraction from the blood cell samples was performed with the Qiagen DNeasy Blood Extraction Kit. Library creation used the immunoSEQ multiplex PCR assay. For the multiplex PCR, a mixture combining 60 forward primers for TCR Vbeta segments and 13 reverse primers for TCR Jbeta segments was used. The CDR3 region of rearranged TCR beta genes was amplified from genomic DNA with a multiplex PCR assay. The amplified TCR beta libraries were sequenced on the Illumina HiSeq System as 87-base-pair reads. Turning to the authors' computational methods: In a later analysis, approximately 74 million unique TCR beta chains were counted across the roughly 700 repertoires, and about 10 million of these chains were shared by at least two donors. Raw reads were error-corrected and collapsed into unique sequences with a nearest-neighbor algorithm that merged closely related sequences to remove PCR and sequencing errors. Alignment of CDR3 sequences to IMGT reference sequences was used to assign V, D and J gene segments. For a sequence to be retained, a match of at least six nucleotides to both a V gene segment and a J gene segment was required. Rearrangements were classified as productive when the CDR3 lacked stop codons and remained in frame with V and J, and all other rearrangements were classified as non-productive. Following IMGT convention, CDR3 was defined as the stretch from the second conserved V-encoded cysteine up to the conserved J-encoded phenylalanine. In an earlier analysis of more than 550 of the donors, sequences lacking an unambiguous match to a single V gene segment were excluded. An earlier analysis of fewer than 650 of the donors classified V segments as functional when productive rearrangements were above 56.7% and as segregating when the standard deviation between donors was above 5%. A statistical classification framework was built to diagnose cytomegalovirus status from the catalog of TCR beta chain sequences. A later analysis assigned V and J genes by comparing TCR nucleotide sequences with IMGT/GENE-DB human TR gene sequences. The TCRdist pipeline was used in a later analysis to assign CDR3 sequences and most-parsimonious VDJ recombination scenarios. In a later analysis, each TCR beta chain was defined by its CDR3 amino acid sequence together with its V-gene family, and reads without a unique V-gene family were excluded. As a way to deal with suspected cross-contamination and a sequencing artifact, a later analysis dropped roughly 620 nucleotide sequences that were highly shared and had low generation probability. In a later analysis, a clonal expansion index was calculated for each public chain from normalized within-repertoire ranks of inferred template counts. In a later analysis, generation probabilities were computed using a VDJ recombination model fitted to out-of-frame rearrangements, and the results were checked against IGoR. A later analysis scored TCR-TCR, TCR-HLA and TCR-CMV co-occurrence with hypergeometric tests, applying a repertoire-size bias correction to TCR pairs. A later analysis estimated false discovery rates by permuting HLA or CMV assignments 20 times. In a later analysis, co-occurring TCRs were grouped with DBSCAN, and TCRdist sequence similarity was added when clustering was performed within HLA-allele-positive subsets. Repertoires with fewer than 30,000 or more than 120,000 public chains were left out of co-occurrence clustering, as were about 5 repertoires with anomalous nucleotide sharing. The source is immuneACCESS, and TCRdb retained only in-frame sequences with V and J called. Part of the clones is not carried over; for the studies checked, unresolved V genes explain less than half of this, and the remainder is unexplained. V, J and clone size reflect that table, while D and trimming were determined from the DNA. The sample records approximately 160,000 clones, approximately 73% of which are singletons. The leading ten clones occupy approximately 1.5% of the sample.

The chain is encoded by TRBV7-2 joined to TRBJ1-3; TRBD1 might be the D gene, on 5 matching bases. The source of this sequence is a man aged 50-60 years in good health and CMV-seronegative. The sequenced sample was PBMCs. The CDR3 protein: CASSLAGRVYGNTIYF. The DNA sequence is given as TGTGCCAGCAGCTTAGCAGGCAGGGTGTATGGAAACACCATATATTTT.